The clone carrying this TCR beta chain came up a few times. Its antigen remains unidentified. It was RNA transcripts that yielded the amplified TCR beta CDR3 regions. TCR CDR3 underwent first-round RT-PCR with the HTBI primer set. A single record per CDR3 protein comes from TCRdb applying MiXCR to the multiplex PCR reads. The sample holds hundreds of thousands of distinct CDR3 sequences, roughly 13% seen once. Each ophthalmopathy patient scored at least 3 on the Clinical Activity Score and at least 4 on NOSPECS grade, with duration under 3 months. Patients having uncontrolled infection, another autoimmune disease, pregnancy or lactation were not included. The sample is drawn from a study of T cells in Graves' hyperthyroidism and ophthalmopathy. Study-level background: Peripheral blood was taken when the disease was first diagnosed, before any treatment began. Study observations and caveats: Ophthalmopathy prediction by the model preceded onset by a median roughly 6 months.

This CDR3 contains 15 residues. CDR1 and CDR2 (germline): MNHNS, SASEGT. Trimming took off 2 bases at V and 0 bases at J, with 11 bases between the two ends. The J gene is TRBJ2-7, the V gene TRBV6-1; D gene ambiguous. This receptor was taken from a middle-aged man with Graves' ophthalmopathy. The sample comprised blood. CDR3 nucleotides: TGTGCCAGCAGTGAACCGCCGGACCCCTCCTACGAGCAGTACTTC. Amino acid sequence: CASSEPPDPSYEQYF.